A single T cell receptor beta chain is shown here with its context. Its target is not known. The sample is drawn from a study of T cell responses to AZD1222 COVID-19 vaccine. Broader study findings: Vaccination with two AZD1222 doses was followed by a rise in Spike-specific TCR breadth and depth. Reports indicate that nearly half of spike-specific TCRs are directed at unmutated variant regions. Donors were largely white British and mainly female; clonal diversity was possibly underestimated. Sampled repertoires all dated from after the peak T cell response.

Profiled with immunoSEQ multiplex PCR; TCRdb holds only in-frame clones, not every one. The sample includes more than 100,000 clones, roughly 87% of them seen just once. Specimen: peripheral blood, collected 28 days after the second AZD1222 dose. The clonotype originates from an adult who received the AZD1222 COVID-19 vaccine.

The DNA for the CDR3 is TGTGCCAGCAGCCCCCCCGGACAGTTATACGAGCAGTACTTC. Residues: CASSPPGQLYEQYF. The chain has TRBV28 and TRBJ2-7, with D perhaps TRBD1 (6 bases). Per the germline V gene, CDR1 is MDHEN and CDR2 is SYDVKM. This CDR3 region has 14 residues. Trimming pared 6 bases from V and 4 bases from J, leaving 16 bases between.